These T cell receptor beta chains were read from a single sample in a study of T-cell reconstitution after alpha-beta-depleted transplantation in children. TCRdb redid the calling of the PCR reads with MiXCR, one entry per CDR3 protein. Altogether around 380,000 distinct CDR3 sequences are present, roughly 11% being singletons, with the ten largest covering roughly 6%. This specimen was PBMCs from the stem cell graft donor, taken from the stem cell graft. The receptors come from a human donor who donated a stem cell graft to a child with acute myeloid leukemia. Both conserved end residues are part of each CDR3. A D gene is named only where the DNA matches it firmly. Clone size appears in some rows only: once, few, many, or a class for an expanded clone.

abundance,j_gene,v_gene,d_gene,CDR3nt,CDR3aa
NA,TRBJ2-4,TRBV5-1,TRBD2,TGCGCCAGCAGCGCGGGGGATTGGGCCAAAAACATTCAGTACTTC,CASSAGDWAKNIQYF
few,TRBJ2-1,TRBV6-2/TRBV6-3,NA,TGTGCCAGCAGTTACCGGCAGGACGCACCTTACAATGAGCAGTTCTTC,CASSYRQDAPYNEQFF
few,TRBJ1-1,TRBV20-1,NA,TGCAGTGCTCGACCCCCTTTGGGGGAGAACACTGAAGCTTTCTTT,CSARPPLGENTEAFF
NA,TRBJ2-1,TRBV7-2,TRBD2,TGTGCCAGCAGCCCCCCGGCGGGGGTCGGCAATGAGCAGTTCTTC,CASSPPAGVGNEQFF
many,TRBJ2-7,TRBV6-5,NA,TGTGCCAGCAGTTACTACTACGAGCAGTACTTC,CASSYYYEQYF
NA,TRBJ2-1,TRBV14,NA,TGTGCCAGCAGCAGATGGACCGACCCCTACAATGAGCAGTTCTTC,CASSRWTDPYNEQFF
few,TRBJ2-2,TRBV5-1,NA,TGCGCCAGCAGCTTCTACAGGGAAGGCGGGGAGCTGTTTTTT,CASSFYREGGELFF
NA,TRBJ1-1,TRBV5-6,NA,TGTGCCAGCAGCCCGGGGTTCGGCACTGAAGCTTTCTTT,CASSPGFGTEAFF
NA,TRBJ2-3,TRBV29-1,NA,TGCAGCGTTGAGGCGGGACCCGCAGATACGCAGTATTTT,CSVEAGPADTQYF
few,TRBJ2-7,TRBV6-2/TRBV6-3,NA,TGTGCCAGCAGTTACTCGCGGGGACCCTACGAGCAGTACTTC,CASSYSRGPYEQYF
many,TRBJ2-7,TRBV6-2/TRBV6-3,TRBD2,TGTGCCAGCAGTCCAACCGGGACTAGCGGTGACTACGAGCAGTACTTC,CASSPTGTSGDYEQYF
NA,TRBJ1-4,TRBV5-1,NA,TGCGCCAGCAGCTTGTTGGGGTCAGCTAATGAAAAACTGTTTTTT,CASSLLGSANEKLFF
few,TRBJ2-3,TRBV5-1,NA,TGCGCCAGCAGCTTGAGAGCTTCCCCCAGGTTATCCACGGCAGATACGCAGTATTTT,CASSLRASPRLSTADTQYF